What follows are 13 T cell receptor beta chains derived from one specimen sequenced in a study of T cells after yellow fever vaccination. From the 5' RACE reads, TCRdb called clonotypes with MiXCR, one entry per CDR3 protein. Counted here are 400,000 to 650,000 distinct CDR3 sequences, roughly a fifth occurring once; the ten biggest clones make up 15% to 20%. Sequencing was performed on PBMCs, taken about 20 days after the first yellow fever vaccination. The receptor set was obtained from a man between 18 and 29 years old who received the YFV17D yellow fever vaccine.

The V call is TRBV5-1, the J call TRBJ1-1, with D possibly being TRBD1 (6 bases). The V end was cut by 0 bases, the J end by 0 bases, with 15 bases between. The CDR3 covers 17 residues. Germline values: CDR1 SGHRS, CDR2 YFSETQ. CDR3 sequence: CASSLVSPGQMNTEAFF. CDR3 sequence (DNA): TGCGCCAGCAGCTTGGTCTCCCCTGGACAGATGAACACTGAAGCTTTCTTT. Full variable domain (missing parts from reference TRBV5-1 and TRBJ1-1): KAGVTQTPRYLIKTRGQQVTLSCSPISGHRSVSWYQQTPGQGLQFLFEYFSETQRNKGNFPGRFSGRQFSNSRSEMNVSTLELGDSALYLCASSLVSPGQMNTEAFFGQGTRLTVV.

This sequence joins TRBV4-1 and TRBJ2-1; 11 bases fit TRBD2. This CDR3 contains 16 residues. Per germline, CDR1 MGHRA and CDR2 YSYEKL. The V gene end was trimmed by 1 base and the J gene end by 9 bases; junction bases not matched to a gene: 8. The CDR3 region is CASSQVSGGADGEQFF. CDR3 coding DNA: TGCGCCAGCAGCCAAGTTAGCGGGGGGGCCGACGGTGAGCAGTTCTTC.

In its sample, this clonotype was seen a few times. This rearrangement joins TRBV30 to TRBJ2-1; 7 bases are a match to TRBD1. V shed 5 bases and J 5 bases; nucleotides not matched to a gene: 3. The CDR3 covers 12 residues. Germline-derived CDR1 and CDR2 are GTSNPN and SVGIG (reference sequence). The CDR3 loop is CAWGGQHNEQFF. The DNA for the CDR3 is TGTGCCTGGGGGGGACAGCACAATGAGCAGTTCTTC.

V and J are TRBV6-1 and TRBJ2-7; D tentatively fits TRBD1 or TRBD2 (5 bases each). The CDR3 extends over 14 amino acids. Trimming stripped 6 bases from V and 6 bases from J, with 18 bases between. The germline V gene encodes CDR1 MNHNS and CDR2 SASEGT. CDR3 amino acids: CASRPGPSRREQYV. The CDR3 DNA reads as TGTGCCAGCAGACCGGGACCGTCACGTCGCGAGCAGTACGTC.

The chain links TRBV2 to TRBJ2-7; 8 positions agree with TRBD2. The CDR3 is made up of 15 amino acids. V lost 6 bases, J lost 0 bases, and 7 bases stayed unmatched. The germline V gene encodes CDR1 SNHLY and CDR2 FYNNEI. In nucleotides, the CDR3 is TGTGCCAGCAGGGGGGTAGCGGGGAGCTCCTACGAGCAGTACGTC. This translates into CASRGVAGSSYEQYV.

This clonotype was seen a handful of times. A read error may account for a junction end that differs from germline. This chain links TRBV16 with TRBJ1-2, with D unclear. Per germline, CDR1 KGHSY and CDR2 FQNENV. CDR3 length equals 12 residues. The CDR3 DNA follows: TGTGCCAGCAGCCAATCCCCCAGGCGGATCTCCTTC. This gives the protein CASSQSPRRISF. Variable domain in full (rest from reference TRBV16 and TRBJ1-2): GEEVAQTPKHLVRGEGQKAKLYCAPIKGHSYVFWYQQVLKNEFKFLISFQNENVFDETGMPKERFSAKCLPNSPCSLEIQATKLEDSAVYFCASSQSPRRISFGSGTRLTVV.

The chain employs TRBV12-3 or TRBV12-4 and TRBJ1-5, with 9 bases that match TRBD1. The V gene end was trimmed by 6 bases and the J gene end by 5 bases; junction bases not matched to a gene: 20. This CDR3 is built from 19 residues. This CDR3 is CASSSDQALGQGEDQPQHF. CDR3 coding DNA: TGTGCCAGCAGCTCTGACCAGGCTTTGGGACAGGGCGAGGATCAGCCCCAGCATTTT.

On this clonotype: The junction differs from germline at one of its ends, possibly a read error. The chain recombines TRBV15 with TRBJ2-7, with D tentatively TRBD2 (6 bases). This CDR3 comprises 15 residues. The germline V gene encodes CDR1 LNHNV and CDR2 YYDKDF (reference sequence). This CDR3 reads CDTSRELGGRYEQYF. In nucleotides, the CDR3 is TGTGACACCAGCAGAGAACTCGGGGGACGATACGAGCAGTACTTC. Complete variable domain (other parts from reference TRBV15 and TRBJ2-7): DAMVIQNPRYQVTQFGKPVTLSCSQTLNHNVMYWYQQKSSQAPKLLFHYYDKDFNNEADTPDNFQSRRPNTSFCFLDIRSPGLGDTAMYLCDTSRELGGRYEQYFGPGTRLTVT.

In DNA form, the CDR3 reads TGCGCCAGCAGCTCATACTCTGGCAGGGGCTACACCTTC. It is translated as CASSSYSGRGYTF. The chain links TRBV5-1 to TRBJ1-2; D is unresolved. Trimming stripped 3 bases from V and 8 bases from J, with 14 bases between. Germline V gene lookup returns CDR1 SGHRS and CDR2 YFSETQ. The CDR3 spans 13 residues.

The sample holds a few counts of this clonotype. This chain joins TRBV12-3 or TRBV12-4 and TRBJ1-4; D perhaps matches TRBD1 (5 bases). The V end lost 0 bases, the J end lost 7 bases, and 9 bases lay between the germline ends. CDR3 length: 14 amino acids. The CDR3 nucleotides read TGTGCCAGCAGTTTAGCGCAGGGCGGTGAAAAACTGTTTTTT. Encoded protein: CASSLAQGGEKLFF.

This clonotype was seen only a few times. The chain combines TRBV6-2 or TRBV6-3 with TRBJ2-6; D remains unclear. V lost 7 bases and J lost 4, with 2 bases in between. Per the germline V gene, CDR1 is MNHEY and CDR2 is SVGEGT. CDR3 length equals 11 residues. For the CDR3, the DNA is TGTGCCAGCACCGGGGCCAACGTCCTGACTTTC. This sequence encodes CASTGANVLTF.

The CDR3 loop is CASSLVYGGETQYF. In nucleotides, the CDR3 is TGTGCCAGCAGCTTAGTCTATGGGGGAGAGACCCAGTACTTC. This chain uses TRBV7-2 with TRBJ2-5; D possibly matches TRBD1 or TRBD2 (5 bases each). In germline, CDR1 is SGHTA, CDR2 FQGNSA. V lost 1 base and J lost 4, with 10 bases in between. This CDR3 contains 14 residues.

The rearrangement uses TRBV19 and TRBJ1-5, with a tentative D call TRBD1 (5 bases). The V end lost 9 bases, the J end lost 0 bases, and 15 bases lay between the germline ends. The CDR3 sequence is 15 residues long. CDR1 LNHDA and CDR2 SQIVND come from the germline V gene (reference sequence). The DNA for the CDR3 is TGTGCCAGCACGGAGCAGGGCTATAGCAATCAGCCCCAGCATTTT. This sequence encodes CASTEQGYSNQPQHF.